These 6 T cell receptor beta chains share one sample of origin, sequenced in a study of blood T cell repertoires in COVID-19. Assay: immunoSEQ multiplex PCR; the TCRdb copy retains only in-frame clones and omits some. The sample consists of approximately 54,000 clones, 85% to 95% of them appearing once. The sequencing input was peripheral blood. The source is a man in his fifties or sixties with acute or convalescent COVID-19.

This clone appeared a single time. CDR3 sequence (DNA): TGCGCCAGCAGCTTCATAGCGGGTCAAGATACGCAGTATTTT. This translates into CASSFIAGQDTQYF. The rearrangement joins TRBV5-1 to TRBJ2-3; the match to TRBD2 covers 7 bases. The germline gives CDR1 SGHRS, CDR2 YFSETQ. V trimming: 2 bases; J trimming: 5 bases; junction bases outside the gene matches: 5. The CDR3 has 14 amino acids. Together with reference TRBV5-1 and TRBJ2-3, the CDR3 gives the full variable domain: KAGVTQTPRYLIKTRGQQVTLSCSPISGHRSVSWYQQTPGQGLQFLFEYFSETQRNKGNFPGRFSGRQFSNSRSEMNVSTLELGDSALYLCASSFIAGQDTQYFGPGTRLTVL.

This rearrangement joins TRBV6-2 or TRBV6-3 to TRBJ2-7; D unclear. The CDR3 runs 12 residues. Germline V CDR1 and CDR2: MNHEY, SVGEGT. The ends were cut back, 6 bases at V and 6 bases at J, with 12 bases in the middle. The CDR3 coding sequence is TGTGCCAGCAGCGCCGACTCTCTCGAGCAGTACTTC. Amino acid sequence: CASSADSLEQYF.

The chain carries TRBV9 and TRBJ2-1; the match to TRBD2 covers 9 bases. Germline values: CDR1 SGDLS, CDR2 YYNGEE. Losses at the gene ends were 3 bases for V and 0 bases for J; bases not matched to a gene: 4. CDR3 length equals 16 residues. CDR3 bases: TGTGCCAGCAGCGGGATTAGCGGGAGCTCCTACAATGAGCAGTTCTTC. It codes for CASSGISGSSYNEQFF.

CDR3 sequence: CATSRDADYTWRTEAFF. The CDR3 coding sequence is TGTGCCACCAGCAGAGATGCGGACTATACTTGGCGCACTGAAGCTTTCTTT. This chain connects TRBV15 to TRBJ1-1, with no clear D. CDR1 and CDR2 from the germline V gene are LNHNV and YYDKDF (reference sequence). The germline V and J ends were trimmed by 0 bases and 4 bases, with 18 bases remaining between them. The CDR3 sequence is 17 residues long. Combining the CDR3 with reference TRBV15 and TRBJ1-1 gives the whole variable domain DAMVIQNPRYQVTQFGKPVTLSCSQTLNHNVMYWYQQKSSQAPKLLFHYYDKDFNNEADTPDNFQSRRPNTSFCFLDIRSPGLGDTAMYLCATSRDADYTWRTEAFFGQGTRLTVV.

The chain is built from TRBV6-1 and TRBJ1-2; TRBD1 matches at 12 bases. The CDR3 runs 17 residues. Germline-derived CDR1 and CDR2 are MNHNS and SASEGT. V shed 4 bases, J shed 1 base, and the junction held 7 bases outside the gene matches. CDR3 sequence reads: CASSGRDRGRVNYGYTF. The CDR3 nucleotides are TGTGCCAGCAGTGGCCGGGACAGGGGGCGCGTTAACTATGGCTACACCTTC.

The chain has TRBV6-1 and TRBJ1-2, with D unclear. CDR1 MNHNS and CDR2 SASEGT come from the germline V gene. The ends were cut back, 3 bases at V and 3 bases at J, with 8 bases in the middle. The CDR3 has 13 amino acids. CDR3 region: CASSERGDYGYTF. DNA for the CDR3: TGTGCCAGCAGTGAGCGGGGAGACTATGGCTACACCTTC.